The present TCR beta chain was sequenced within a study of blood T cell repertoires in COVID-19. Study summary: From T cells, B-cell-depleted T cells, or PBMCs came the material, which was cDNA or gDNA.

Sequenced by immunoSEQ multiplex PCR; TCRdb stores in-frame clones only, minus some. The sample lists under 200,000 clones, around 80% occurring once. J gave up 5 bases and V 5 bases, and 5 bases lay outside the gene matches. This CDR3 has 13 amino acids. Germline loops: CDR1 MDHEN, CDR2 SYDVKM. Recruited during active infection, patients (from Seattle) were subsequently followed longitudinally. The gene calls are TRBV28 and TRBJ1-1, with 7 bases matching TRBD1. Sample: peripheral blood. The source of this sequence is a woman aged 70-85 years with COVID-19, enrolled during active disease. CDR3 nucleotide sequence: TGTGCCAGCAGTACGACAGGGTATACTGAAGCTTTCTTT. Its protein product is CASSTTGYTEAFF.